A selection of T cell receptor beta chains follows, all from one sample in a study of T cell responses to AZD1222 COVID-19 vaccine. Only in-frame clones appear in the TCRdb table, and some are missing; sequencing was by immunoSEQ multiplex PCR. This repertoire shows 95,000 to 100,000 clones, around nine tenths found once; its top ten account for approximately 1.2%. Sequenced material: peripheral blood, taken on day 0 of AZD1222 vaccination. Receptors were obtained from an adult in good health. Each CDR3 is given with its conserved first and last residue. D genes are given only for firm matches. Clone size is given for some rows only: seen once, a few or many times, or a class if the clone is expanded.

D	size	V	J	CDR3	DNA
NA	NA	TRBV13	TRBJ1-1	CASSLGLNTEAFF	TGTGCCAGCAGCTTAGGCCTTAACACTGAAGCTTTCTTT
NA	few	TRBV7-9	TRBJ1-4	CASSFPEEKERTAKLFF	TGTGCCAGCAGCTTTCCCGAAGAGAAAGAGAGAACGGCAAAACTGTTTTTT
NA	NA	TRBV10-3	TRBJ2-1	CAISGVSYNEQFF	TGTGCCATCAGTGGGGTATCCTACAATGAGCAGTTCTTC
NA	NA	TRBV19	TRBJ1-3	CASSRSSGRLSGNTIYF	TGTGCCAGTAGTAGATCGTCGGGACGTCTCTCTGGAAACACCATATATTTT
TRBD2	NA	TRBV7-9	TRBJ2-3	CASSLPPGLAGRDTQYF	TGTGCCAGCAGCTTACCCCCGGGACTAGCGGGGAGAGATACGCAGTATTTT
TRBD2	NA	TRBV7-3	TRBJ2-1	CASSSLAGDSHEQFF	TGTGCCAGCAGCTCCCTAGCGGGGGACTCCCATGAGCAGTTCTTC
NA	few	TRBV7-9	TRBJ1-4	CASSLDGAYEKLFF	TGTGCCAGCAGCTTGGACGGAGCTTATGAAAAACTGTTTTTT
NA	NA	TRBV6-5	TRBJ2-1	CASSYRGSREEVQFF	TGTGCCAGCAGTTACCGTGGAAGCAGGGAGGAAGTGCAGTTCTTC
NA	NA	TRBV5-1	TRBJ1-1	CASRLEPMNTEAFF	TGCGCCAGCAGGCTGGAACCTATGAACACTGAAGCTTTCTTT
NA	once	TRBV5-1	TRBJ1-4	CASSLGGTAATNEKLFF	TGCGCCAGCAGCTTGGGTGGGACGGCAGCAACTAATGAAAAACTGTTTTTT
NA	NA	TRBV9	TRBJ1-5	CASSEGYSNQPQHF	TGTGCCAGCAGCGAGGGATATTCCAATCAGCCCCAGCATTTT
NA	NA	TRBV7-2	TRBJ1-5	CASSLAAYSNQPQHF	TGTGCCAGCAGCTTAGCCGCATATAGCAATCAGCCCCAGCATTTT
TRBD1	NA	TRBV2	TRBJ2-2	CAGKGTGNTGELFF	TGTGCCGGAAAGGGGACAGGGAACACCGGGGAGCTGTTTTTT
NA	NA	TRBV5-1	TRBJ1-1	CASSLRTENTEAFF	TGCGCCAGCAGCTTGAGGACAGAGAACACTGAAGCTTTCTTT
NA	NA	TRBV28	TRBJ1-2	CASSHTLVREDGYGYTF	TGTGCCAGCAGTCACACCCTCGTCAGGGAGGACGGCTATGGCTACACCTTC
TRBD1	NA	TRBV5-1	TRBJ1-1	CASSFAGGGTEAFF	TGCGCCAGCAGCTTTGCAGGGGGTGGTACTGAAGCTTTCTTT
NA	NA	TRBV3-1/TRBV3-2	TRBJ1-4	CASSTYREVNEKLFF	TGTGCCAGCAGCACCTACAGGGAGGTTAATGAAAAACTGTTTTTT
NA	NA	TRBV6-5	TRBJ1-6	CASREGDSPLHF	TGTGCCAGCAGAGAGGGGGATTCACCCCTCCACTTT
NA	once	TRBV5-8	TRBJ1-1	CASSLGGEDEAFF	TGTGCCAGCAGCTTGGGCGGTGAAGACGAAGCTTTCTTT
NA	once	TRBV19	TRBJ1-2	CASSLGPNTNYGYTF	TGTGCCAGTAGTCTCGGACCCAATACTAACTATGGCTACACCTTC
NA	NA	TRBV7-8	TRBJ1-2	CASSLIQGGGYTF	TGTGCCAGCAGCTTGATCCAGGGTGGGGGCTACACCTTC
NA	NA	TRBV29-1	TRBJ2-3	CSVDTPGDTQYF	TGCAGCGTGGACACTCCGGGAGATACGCAGTATTTT